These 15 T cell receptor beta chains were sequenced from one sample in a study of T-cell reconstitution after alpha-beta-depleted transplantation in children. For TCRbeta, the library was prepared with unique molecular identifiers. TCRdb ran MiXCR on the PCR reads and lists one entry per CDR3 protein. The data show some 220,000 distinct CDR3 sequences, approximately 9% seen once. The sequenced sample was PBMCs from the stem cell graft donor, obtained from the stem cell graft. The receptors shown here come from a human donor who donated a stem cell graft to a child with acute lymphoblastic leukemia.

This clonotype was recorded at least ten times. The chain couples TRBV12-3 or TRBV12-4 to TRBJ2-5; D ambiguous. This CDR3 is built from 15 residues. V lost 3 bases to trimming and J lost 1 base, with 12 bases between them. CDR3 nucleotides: TGTGCCAGCAGTTTCTTCGGAGCACCCCAAGAGACCCAGTACTTC. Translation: CASSFFGAPQETQYF.

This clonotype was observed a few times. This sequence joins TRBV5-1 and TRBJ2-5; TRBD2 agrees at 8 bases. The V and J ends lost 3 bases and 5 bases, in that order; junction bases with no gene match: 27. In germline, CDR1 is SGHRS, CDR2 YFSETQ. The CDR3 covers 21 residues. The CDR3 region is CASSSGLFPGSGGREGETQYF. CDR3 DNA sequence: TGCGCCAGCAGCTCGGGACTGTTCCCTGGGAGCGGGGGCCGGGAAGGGGAGACCCAGTACTTC.

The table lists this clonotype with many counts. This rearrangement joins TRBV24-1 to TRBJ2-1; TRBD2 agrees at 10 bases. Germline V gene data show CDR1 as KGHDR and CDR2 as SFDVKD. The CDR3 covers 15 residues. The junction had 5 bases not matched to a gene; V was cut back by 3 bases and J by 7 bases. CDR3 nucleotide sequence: TGTGCCACCAGTGATACTAGCGGGGTGAGAAATGAGCAGTTCTTC. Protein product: CATSDTSGVRNEQFF.

CDR3 in amino acids: CSAEGGGGVGEMNTEAFF. CDR3 in DNA: TGCAGTGCTGAGGGAGGAGGGGGCGTGGGAGAAATGAACACTGAAGCTTTCTTT. This chain joins TRBV20-1 and TRBJ1-1; 7 bases line up with TRBD1. The V segment lost 5 bases and the J segment 0 bases; nucleotides outside the gene matches: 18. Germline CDR1 and CDR2: DFQATT and SNEGSKA (reference sequence). This CDR3 is 18 amino acids long.

As DNA, the CDR3 is TGTGCCTGGAGTCGCCCTGGGACTTATACCGGGGAGCTGTTTTTT. Residues: CAWSRPGTYTGELFF. The rearrangement joins TRBV30 to TRBJ2-2; maybe TRBD2 (6 bases). The CDR3 is 15 amino acids. Germline V gene sequence: CDR1 GTSNPN, CDR2 SVGIG (reference sequence). Trimming took 2 bases from V and 5 from J, leaving 15 bases between them.

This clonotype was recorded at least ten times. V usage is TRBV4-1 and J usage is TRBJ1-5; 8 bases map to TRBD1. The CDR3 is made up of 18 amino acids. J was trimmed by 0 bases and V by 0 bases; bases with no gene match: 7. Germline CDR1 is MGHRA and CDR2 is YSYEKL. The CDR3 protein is CASSQDRQGWDSNQPQHF. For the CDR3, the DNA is TGCGCCAGCAGCCAAGACCGACAGGGGTGGGATAGCAATCAGCCCCAGCATTTT.

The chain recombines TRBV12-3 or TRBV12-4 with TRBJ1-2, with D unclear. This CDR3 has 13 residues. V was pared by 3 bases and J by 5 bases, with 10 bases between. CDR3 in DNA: TGTGCCAGCAGTTTTGGAGGGTATTATGGCTACACCTTC. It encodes CASSFGGYYGYTF.

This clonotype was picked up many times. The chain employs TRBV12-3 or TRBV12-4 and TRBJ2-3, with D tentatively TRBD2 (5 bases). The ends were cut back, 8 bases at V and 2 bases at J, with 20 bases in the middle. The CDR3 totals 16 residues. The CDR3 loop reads CASCWYSGGLTDTQYF. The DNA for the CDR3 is TGTGCCAGCTGTTGGTATAGTGGAGGACTCACAGATACGCAGTATTTT.

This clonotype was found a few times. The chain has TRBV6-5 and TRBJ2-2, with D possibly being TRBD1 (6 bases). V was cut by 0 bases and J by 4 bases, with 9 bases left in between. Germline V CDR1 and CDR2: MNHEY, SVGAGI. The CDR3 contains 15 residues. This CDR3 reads CASSYSSGATGELFF. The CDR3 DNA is TGTGCCAGCAGTTACTCATCAGGGGCCACCGGGGAGCTGTTTTTT.

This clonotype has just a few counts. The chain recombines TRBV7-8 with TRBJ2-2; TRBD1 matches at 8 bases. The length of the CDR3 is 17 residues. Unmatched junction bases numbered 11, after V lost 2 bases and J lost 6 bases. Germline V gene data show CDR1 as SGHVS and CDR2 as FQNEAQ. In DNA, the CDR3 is TGTGCCAGCAGCTTATTTGCCAGGGGGCATAGGTCCGGGGAGCTGTTTTTT. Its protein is CASSLFARGHRSGELFF.

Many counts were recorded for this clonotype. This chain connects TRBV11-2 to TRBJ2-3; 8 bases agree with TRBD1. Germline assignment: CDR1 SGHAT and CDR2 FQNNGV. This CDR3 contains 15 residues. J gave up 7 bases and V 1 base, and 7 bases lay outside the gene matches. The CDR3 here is CASSLVSRGRNTQYF. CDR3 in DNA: TGTGCCAGCAGCTTAGTGAGCAGGGGGCGAAATACGCAGTATTTT. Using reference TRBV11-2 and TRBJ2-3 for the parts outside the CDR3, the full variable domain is EAGVAQSPRYKIIEKRQSVAFWCNPISGHATLYWYQQILGQGPKLLIQFQNNGVVDDSQLPKDRFSAERLKGVDSTLKIQPAKLEDSAVYLCASSLVSRGRNTQYFGPGTRLTVL.

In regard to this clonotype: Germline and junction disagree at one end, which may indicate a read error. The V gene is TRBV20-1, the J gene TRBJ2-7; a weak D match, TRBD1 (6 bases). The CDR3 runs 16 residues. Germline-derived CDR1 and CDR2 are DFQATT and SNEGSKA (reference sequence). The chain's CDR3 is CTARVWGDRRHYEQYF. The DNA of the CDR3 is TGCACTGCTAGAGTTTGGGGAGACAGGCGCCACTACGAGCAGTACTTC.

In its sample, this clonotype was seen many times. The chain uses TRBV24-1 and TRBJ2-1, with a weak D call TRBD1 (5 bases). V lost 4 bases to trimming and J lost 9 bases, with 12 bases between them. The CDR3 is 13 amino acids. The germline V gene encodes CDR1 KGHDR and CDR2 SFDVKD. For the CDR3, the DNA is TGTGCCACCAGTGAGCCAGGGATTCTTGAGCAGTTCTTC. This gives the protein CATSEPGILEQFF.

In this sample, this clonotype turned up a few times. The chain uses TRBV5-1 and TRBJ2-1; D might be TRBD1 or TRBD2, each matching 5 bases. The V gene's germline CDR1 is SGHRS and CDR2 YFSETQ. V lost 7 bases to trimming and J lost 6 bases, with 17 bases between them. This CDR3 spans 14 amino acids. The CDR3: CASARGQVSNEQFF. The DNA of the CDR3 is TGCGCCAGCGCCCGGGGCCAGGTTTCCAATGAGCAGTTCTTC. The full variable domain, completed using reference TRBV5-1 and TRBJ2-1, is KAGVTQTPRYLIKTRGQQVTLSCSPISGHRSVSWYQQTPGQGLQFLFEYFSETQRNKGNFPGRFSGRQFSNSRSEMNVSTLELGDSALYLCASARGQVSNEQFFGPGTRLTVL.

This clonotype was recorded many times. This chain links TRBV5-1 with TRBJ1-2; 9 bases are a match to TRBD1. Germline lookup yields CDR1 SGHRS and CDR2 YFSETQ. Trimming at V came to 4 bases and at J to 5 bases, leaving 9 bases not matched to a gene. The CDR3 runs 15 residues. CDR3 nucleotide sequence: TGCGCCAGCAGCCACGCCTCCGGGACAGGGTATGGCTACACCTTC. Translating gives CASSHASGTGYGYTF.